The 8 T cell receptor beta chains below all came from one sample that was sequenced in a study of cytomegalovirus exposure and HLA in healthy donors. This PCR relied on a set of 60 Vbeta primers and 13 Jbeta primers. TCRdb's table, derived via immunoSEQ multiplex PCR, lists solely in-frame clones and lacks some. The sample lists roughly 180,000 clones, around 80% occurring once. Sequencing was done on a sample of PBMCs. Source of these receptors: a man aged 25-45 years in good health and CMV-seropositive.

V usage is TRBV15 and J usage is TRBJ2-5, with a possible D match to TRBD1 (6 bases). Near its end, the DNA agrees better with TRBJ2-7, so the J call may be wrong. The CDR3 length is 14 residues. CDR1 is LNHNV and CDR2 is YYDKDF in the germline V gene (reference sequence). CDR3 sequence: CATSRARGTYEQYF. CDR3 sequence (DNA): TGTGCCACCAGCAGAGCCAGGGGCACCTACGAGCAGTACTTC.

V is TRBV6-1 and J is TRBJ2-5, with 10 bases aligning to TRBD1. Germline CDR1 is MNHNS and CDR2 is SASEGT. J was trimmed by 4 bases and V by 2 bases; bases with no gene match: 4. The CDR3 runs 15 residues. Written as DNA, the CDR3 is TGTGCCAGCAGTGAATGGGACAGGGGCCGAGAGACCCAGTACTTC. It translates to CASSEWDRGRETQYF.

This sequence joins TRBV5-1 and TRBJ2-7; D is unresolved. V lost 1 base and J lost 2, with 10 bases in between. Looked up from germline, CDR1 is SGHRS and CDR2 is YFSETQ. The CDR3 is 14 residues long. CDR3 in amino acids: CASSLKTPAYEQYF. The CDR3 DNA sequence: TGCGCCAGCAGCTTGAAGACTCCCGCCTACGAGCAGTACTTC.

This sequence joins TRBV4-3 and TRBJ1-5, with 9 nucleotides matching TRBD1. The germline gives CDR1 LGHNA, CDR2 YSLEER. The CDR3 loop spans 19 amino acids. Germline trimming cut 4 bases from V and 0 bases from J; bases unmatched to any gene: 13. In nucleotides, the CDR3 is TGCGCCAGCAGCCGTCGAGTAGGGACAGGGTCTTATAGCAATCAGCCCCAGCATTTT. Encoded protein: CASSRRVGTGSYSNQPQHF.

The gene calls are TRBV7-9 and TRBJ2-1, with 7 bases fitting TRBD1. J lost 12 bases, V lost 6 bases, and 11 bases had no gene match. CDR1 and CDR2 (germline): SEHNR, FQNEAQ (reference sequence). The CDR3 contains 13 residues. The chain's CDR3 is CASSPSRQGPQFF. In DNA, the CDR3 is TGTGCCAGCAGTCCTTCCCGACAGGGACCGCAGTTCTTC.

The CDR3 DNA follows: TGTGCCAGCAGTTACCGAGACAGGGACTATGGCTACACCTTC. Its protein is CASSYRDRDYGYTF. V is TRBV6-5 and J is TRBJ1-2, with 7 bases matching TRBD1. V trimming: 2 bases; J trimming: 3 bases; junction bases outside the gene matches: 3. The germline V gene has CDR1 MNHEY and CDR2 SVGAGI. The CDR3 has 14 amino acids.

V gene TRBV7-9 combines with J gene TRBJ2-5; no clear D. The V end was cut by 1 base, the J end by 1 base, with 7 bases between. The CDR3 extends over 14 amino acids. The germline CDR1 and CDR2 sequences are SEHNR and FQNEAQ (reference sequence). The CDR3 protein is CASSLGPGQETQYF. Here the CDR3 DNA reads TGTGCCAGCAGCTTAGGTCCAGGCCAAGAGACCCAGTACTTC.

This chain joins TRBV4-3 and TRBJ2-1; a possible D gene is TRBD1 (7 bases). The germline gives CDR1 LGHNA, CDR2 YSLEER. V was pared by 1 base and J by 2 bases, with 18 bases between. CDR3 size: 18 residues. The CDR3 bases are TGCGCCAGCAGCCAAGTGGGAGGAGGGGGCCGCGCCTACAATGAGCAGTTCTTC. It is translated as CASSQVGGGGRAYNEQFF.